This T cell receptor (beta chain) was profiled in a study of cytomegalovirus exposure and HLA in healthy donors. Whole-study context: Ancestry clustering placed 81% of roughly 410 genotyped donors in the Caucasian-associated cluster. Findings and limits, study-wide: The authors later found TCR association rates varying by HLA locus, with DRB1 most and HLA-C fewest. The majority of CMV-associated TCR beta chains were reported as apparently HLA-restricted in a later analysis.

On this clone itself: Its antigen is currently unknown.

The CDR3 spans 17 residues. Germline V gene sequence: CDR1 GTSNPN, CDR2 SVGIG (reference sequence). V was trimmed by 2 bases and J by 0 bases, leaving 18 bases between them. It was with 60 Vbeta and 13 Jbeta primers that the PCR ran. Method: immunoSEQ multiplex PCR; TCRdb's copy keeps in-frame clones and lacks some. The sample includes around 64,000 clones, less than 85% of them seen just once. V is TRBV30 and J is TRBJ2-3; D is uncertain. The receptor was derived from a man aged 25 to 40 in good health and CMV-seropositive. The specimen sequenced was PBMCs. CDR3: CAWSHQIKQTSTDTQYF. CDR3 in DNA: TGTGCCTGGAGTCATCAGATTAAGCAGACTAGCACAGATACGCAGTATTTT.